This record looks at one TCR beta chain sequence and its context. Its antigen is unknown. The sample is drawn from a study of vaccination and CD4 T cells after COVID-19. The wider study: Each post-COVID sample was drawn after diagnosis, and the median interval was approximately 96 days (range 35 to 161).

Researchers used the Oncomine TCR Beta short-read assay to sequence DNA from cultured CD4+ T cells. Via MiXCR, TCRdb re-called the PCR reads, giving one row per CDR3 protein. The sample comprises approximately 17,000 distinct CDR3 sequences, about 60% of which are singletons, and 11% rests with the top ten. This CDR3 is built from 14 residues. In germline, CDR1 is LNHDA, CDR2 SQIVND (reference sequence). Deletions cut 5 bases from V and 0 bases from J, with 9 bases between. The treatment: approximately 11-day PBMC culture with coronavirus spike peptide pools or control peptides (ViraFEST assay). J is TRBJ2-3 and V is TRBV19; a weak D match, TRBD2 (5 bases). Sequenced: CD4+ T cells from blood, cultured in vitro. The clonotype comes from a human donor who had recovered from COVID-19. In DNA, the CDR3 is TGTGCCAGTAGTCCCCGGACTAGCACAGATACGCAGTATTTT. It codes for CASSPRTSTDTQYF.